This T cell receptor beta chain was documented in a study of blood T cell repertoires in COVID-19. Across the study: COVID-19 samples from acute and convalescent phases originated in the United States, Italy and Spain. The cDNA or gDNA used as material had been derived from T cells, B-cell-depleted T cells, or PBMCs.

This clone was recorded once. Generated by immunoSEQ multiplex PCR, the TCRdb table keeps only in-frame clones and is missing some. The sample contains around 300,000 clones, about 90% of which appear only once. Germline V gene data show CDR1 as SGHNT and CDR2 as YENEEA. The CDR3 contains 16 residues. The V gene end was trimmed by 5 bases and the J gene end by 7 bases; junction bases not matched to a gene: 12. V and J are TRBV11-3 and TRBJ2-7; 12 nucleotides line up with TRBD2. The sequence was collected from a woman between 45 and 65 years old with COVID-19, enrolled during active disease. Material: peripheral blood. CDR3 nucleotide sequence: TGTGCCAGCAGCCGGATACTAGCGGGAGGCCAAGGGGAGCAGTACTTC. Residues: CASSRILAGGQGEQYF.